A selection of T cell receptor beta chains follows, all from one sample in a study of T-cell reconstitution after alpha-beta-depleted transplantation in children. MiXCR, applied by TCRdb to the PCR reads, yields one record per CDR3 protein. The sample records about 120,000 distinct CDR3 sequences, about 21% being singletons. This sample comprised PBMCs, mostly from graft donor cells, obtained 180 days after TCRalphabeta/CD19-depleted stem cell transplant. Receptor source: a male patient aged 2-10 years who had a stem cell transplant for chronic granulomatous disease, so the T cells may come from the graft donor. Each CDR3 is given with its conserved first and last residue. Fields, in order: V gene, J gene, clone size, CDR3 protein. Not every row has a clone size; where given, it reads once, few, many or a size class.

>TRBV29-1|TRBJ1-2|many
CSVEGAGTGYTF
>TRBV12-3/TRBV12-4|TRBJ1-4|many
CARKLLGRGGATNEKLFF
>TRBV12-3/TRBV12-4|TRBJ2-1|-
CASNFDGNNEQFF
>TRBV7-9|TRBJ2-1|few
CASSLLGTGDLNEQFF
>TRBV12-3/TRBV12-4|TRBJ2-1|many
CASSGSRNEQFF
>TRBV5-1|TRBJ1-1|-
CASSRGQGSGNTEAFF
>TRBV24-1|TRBJ2-7|-
CGASDLRGTYEQYF
>TRBV12-3/TRBV12-4|TRBJ1-1|many
CASIWTGQGTEAFF
>TRBV7-9|TRBJ2-5|many
CASSLAAQETQYF
>TRBV7-3|TRBJ1-5|few
CASSLFYRGEGQPQHF
>TRBV11-2|TRBJ1-5|few
CASSLGSRGVGGNQPQHF
>TRBV20-1|TRBJ2-3|many
CSARVRLAMAADTQYF
>TRBV11-3|TRBJ2-2|many
CASSLGPLGELFF
>TRBV12-3/TRBV12-4|TRBJ2-2|-
CASSSGIGELFF
>TRBV9|TRBJ2-2|many
CASSLGLAGVDTGELFF
>TRBV20-1|TRBJ2-1|many
CSARDSPEGEQFF
>TRBV20-1|TRBJ2-3|few
CSALPSRTTDTQYF
>TRBV11-2|TRBJ2-7|many
CASSQGASGSLYEQYF
>TRBV20-1|TRBJ2-5|-
CTETGRRETQYF
>TRBV9|TRBJ1-2|-
CASGGGYYGYTF
>TRBV27|TRBJ2-1|-
CASSFLAFTGGIGNEQFF
>TRBV7-9|TRBJ2-1|many
CASSFTSGSFKFF
>TRBV29-1|TRBJ2-1|few
CSVEDPTSGTYNEQFF
>TRBV6-2/TRBV6-3|TRBJ2-7|-
CASSGLALLEQYF
>TRBV10-3|TRBJ2-5|many
CAISESQIQETQYF
>TRBV29-1|TRBJ2-4|-
CSVGVGQGANIQYF
>TRBV29-1|TRBJ2-1|many
CSVEYDRGWFSEQFF
>TRBV4-3|TRBJ2-7|medium-sized
CASSQDLAGGLLSYEQYF
>TRBV5-1|TRBJ2-7|many
CASSLVVSPYEQYF
>TRBV5-1|TRBJ1-1|many
CASRAGGTAAFF
>TRBV12-3/TRBV12-4|TRBJ1-5|-
CASRDDMGPQHF
>TRBV12-3/TRBV12-4|TRBJ2-1|-
CASSLRVGGNYNEQFF